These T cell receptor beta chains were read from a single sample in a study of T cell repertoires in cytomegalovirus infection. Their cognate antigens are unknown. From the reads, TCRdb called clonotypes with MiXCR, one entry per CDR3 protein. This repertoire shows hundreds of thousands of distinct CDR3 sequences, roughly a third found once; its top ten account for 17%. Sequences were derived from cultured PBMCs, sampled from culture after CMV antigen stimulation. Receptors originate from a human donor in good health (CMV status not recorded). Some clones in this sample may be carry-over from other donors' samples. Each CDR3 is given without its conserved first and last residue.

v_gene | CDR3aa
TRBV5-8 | ASSLVRGSNSEAF
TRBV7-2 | ASSVMLNTEAF
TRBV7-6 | ASSKGGNTEAF
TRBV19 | ASKIEREPPGELF
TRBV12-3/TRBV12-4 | ASSLHRRGPNTEAF
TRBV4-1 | ASSQVPGTGEQY
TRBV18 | ASSPRGRENTEAF
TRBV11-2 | ASSLRGVNEKLF
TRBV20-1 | SARALDRGTEAF
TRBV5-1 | ASSLDWAGDTGELF
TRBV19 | ASSVGRSNQPQH
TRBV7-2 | ASSLGQGAGVYGYT
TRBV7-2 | ASSLGVGGDEKLF
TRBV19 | ASSSQGSGDPYEQY
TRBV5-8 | ASSRQASDTEAF
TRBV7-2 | ASSWSGTGGDTQY
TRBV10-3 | AISERAGGPYEQY
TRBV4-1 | ASSQPDRGLSKNIQY
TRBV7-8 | ASSFPPSGTDTQY
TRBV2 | ASTRRRGAGANVLT
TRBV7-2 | ASSPLRSGANTGELF
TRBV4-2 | ASSQLQAMAETQY
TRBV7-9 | ASSFFSGRAWEQF
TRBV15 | ATSRDRQAGNTIY
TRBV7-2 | ASSPRRTSLASSTDTQY
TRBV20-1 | SAPFPTDTQY
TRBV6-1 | ASGYRGGLGKNIQY
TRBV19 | ATRDRQSLTDTQY
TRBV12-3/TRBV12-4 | ASSLLSEAF
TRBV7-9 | ASSRTGVLGKNIQY
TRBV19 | ASSILGHQPQH
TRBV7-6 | ASSPPAREGEETQY
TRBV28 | ASSMDSRNTGELF
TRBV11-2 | ASSIRFSGSGNEQF
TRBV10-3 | AINLGLTGELF
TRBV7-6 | ASSLGQGSTNEKLF
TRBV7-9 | ASSPSTTDMNTEAF
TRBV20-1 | SADRTDRGKETQY
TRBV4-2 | ASSQTSGRAGGYEQY
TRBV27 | ASSLSGPKGSYEQY
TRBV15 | ATSPLPGVSQPQH
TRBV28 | ASSPSAEGVPEY